This T cell receptor (beta chain) was recorded in a study of beta chain features in type 1 diabetes. Overall study results and limits: Significant though moderate, a shortening of TCRB CDR3s appeared in all four CD4+ subsets of Type 1 diabetes patients. The study found that naive, central memory and Treg TCRB repertoires appeared more similar in patients than in healthy donors. The analysis here could not establish whether HLA type shapes TCRB rearrangement.

With respect to this clone: The antigen is not known.

Purity exceeded 98% in all sorted populations. Expressed TCRB transcripts were sequenced after all isolated RNA was converted to cDNA. Libraries were prepared by immunoSEQ multiplex PCR; TCRdb keeps only in-frame clonotypes and omits some of them. The table has about 150,000 clones, just over 9% seen once; the top ten hold approximately 2.3%. This TCR was recovered from a woman under 30 in good health. The sequenced sample was central memory CD4+ T cells from blood.

CDR3 DNA: TGCGCCAGCAAGGGAGGAAAGGCTCAGGTGCAACTCTCCTACGAGCAGTACTTC. As protein: CASKGGKAQVQLSYEQYF. The rearrangement links TRBV23-1 to TRBJ2-7, with a weak D call TRBD2 (6 bases). TRBV23-1 is treated as an ORF (open reading frame) with a function not yet certain. This CDR3 has 18 amino acids. V lost 7 bases to trimming and J lost 0 bases, with 25 bases between them.